The 23 T cell receptor beta chains listed next were all sequenced from one sample in a study of beta chain features in type 1 diabetes. Study-level findings and limits: Researchers report that Type 1 diabetes patients had moderately but significantly shorter TCRB CDR3s across all four CD4+ subsets.

Expressed TCRB transcripts were sequenced after all isolated RNA was converted to cDNA. Only in-frame clones appear in the TCRdb table, and some are missing; sequencing was by immunoSEQ multiplex PCR. The data show roughly 230,000 clones, with approximately 11% seen just once and around 0.018% held by the top ten. No antigen has been assigned to these receptors. The sequencing input was naive CD4+ T cells from blood. The receptors stem from a man aged 30-40 years with type 1 diabetes.

This clone was detected a few times. The CDR3 nucleotides are TGTGCCAGCAGTGATGGGAGGGCAGGGGGCGAAAAACTGTTTTTT. It translates to CASSDGRAGGEKLFF. The chain is built from TRBV25-1 and TRBJ1-4; 8 bases agree with TRBD1. Germline values: CDR1 MGHDK, CDR2 SYGVNS. The CDR3 totals 15 residues. Trimming cost V 3 bases and J 8 bases; bases outside gene matches: 8.

The rearrangement joins TRBV11-2 to TRBJ2-4, with D maybe TRBD1 (6 bases). Germline V gene data show CDR1 as SGHAT and CDR2 as FQNNGV. CDR3 length: 17 residues. Between the trimmed V and J ends, which lost 5 bases and 1 base, there was a span of 18 bases. CDR3 sequence: CASSKLQGSPAKNIQYF. CDR3 sequence (DNA): TGTGCCAGCAGCAAACTACAGGGATCCCCTGCCAAAAACATTCAGTACTTC.

The chain is built from TRBV18 and TRBJ2-2; weak D call: TRBD2 (6 bases). CDR1 is KGHSH, CDR2 LQKENI, per germline. The CDR3 consists of 16 residues. V lost 5 bases, J lost 0 bases, and 13 bases lay in between. CDR3 sequence (DNA): TGTGCCAGCTCATCGCGGACTACTTCGAACACCGGGGAGCTGTTTTTT. Its protein product is CASSSRTTSNTGELFF.

The chain recombines TRBV7-6 with TRBJ1-6; 7 positions agree with TRBD1. The CDR3 length is 13 residues. Trimming removed 5 bases from V and 10 bases from J; junction bases left unmatched: 5. CDR1 and CDR2 (germline): SGHVS, FNYEAQ. The CDR3 loop reads CASSMDRRSPLHF. CDR3 coding DNA: TGTGCCAGCAGCATGGACAGGAGGTCACCCCTCCACTTT. The entire variable domain, with the rest obtained from reference TRBV7-6 and TRBJ1-6, is as follows: GAGVSQSPRYKVTKRGQDVALRCDPISGHVSLYWYRQALGQGPEFLTYFNYEAQQDKSGLPNDRFSAERPEGSISTLTIQRTEQRDSAMYRCASSMDRRSPLHFGNGTRLTVT.

This clone was detected only a few times. This chain connects TRBV7-9 to TRBJ1-1; 7 bases fit TRBD1. Germline V gives CDR1 SEHNR, CDR2 FQNEAQ (reference sequence). There are 12 residues in the CDR3. The V and J ends lost 8 bases and 5 bases, in that order; junction bases with no gene match: 5. The CDR3: CASGQGGTEAFF. CDR3 bases: TGTGCCAGCGGGCAGGGGGGAACTGAAGCTTTCTTT.

The chain uses TRBV7-3 and TRBJ2-1; 13 nucleotides match TRBD2. The germline CDR1 and CDR2 sequences are SGHTA and FQGTGA. This CDR3 is built from 15 residues. The ends lost 4 bases at V and 6 bases at J; junction bases unmatched: 3. The chain's CDR3 is CASSSGTSGVNEQFF. CDR3 in DNA: TGTGCCAGCAGCTCCGGGACTAGCGGGGTCAATGAGCAGTTCTTC. The full variable domain, rest sourced from reference TRBV7-3 and TRBJ2-1, is GAGVSQTPSNKVTEKGKYVELRCDPISGHTALYWYRQSLGQGPEFLIYFQGTGAADDSGLPNDRFFAVRPEGSVSTLKIQRTERGDSAVYLCASSSGTSGVNEQFFGPGTRLTVL.

This clone was found a few times. The V gene is TRBV28, the J gene TRBJ1-2; no clear D gene. Trimming took off 5 bases at V and 5 bases at J, with 6 bases between the two ends. The CDR3 has 11 amino acids. Germline V gene data show CDR1 as MDHEN and CDR2 as SYDVKM. The CDR3 DNA reads TGTGCCAGCAGTCCGGGATATGGCTACACCTTC. Amino acids: CASSPGYGYTF.

This clone has a handful of counts. CDR3 nucleotide sequence: TGTGCCAGCAGCCCCCGGACTAGCTCCCGCTACGAGCAGTACTTC. Translated: CASSPRTSSRYEQYF. V gene TRBV7-2 combines with J gene TRBJ2-7; 8 bases align to TRBD2. In germline, CDR1 is SGHTA, CDR2 FQGNSA. The CDR3 is made up of 15 amino acids. Trimming cost V 5 bases and J 3 bases; bases outside gene matches: 9.

Note on this clone: Other DNA sequences within the sample encode an identical CDR3. This chain uses TRBV20-1 with TRBJ2-1, with D unresolved. Germline V gene sequence: CDR1 DFQATT, CDR2 SNEGSKA (reference sequence). The ends were cut back, 3 bases at V and 4 bases at J, with 4 bases in the middle. The CDR3 loop spans 11 amino acids. CDR3: CSASRYNEQFF. Written as DNA, the CDR3 is TGCAGTGCTAGTCGTTACAATGAGCAGTTCTTC.

This clone was detected a few times. The chain has TRBV4-3 and TRBJ1-1; D not resolved. Trimming shortened V by 3 bases and J by 4 bases, and 9 bases separated the two germline ends. The CDR3 spans 13 residues. Germline values: CDR1 LGHNA, CDR2 YSLEER. The CDR3 sequence: CASSQTLTTEAFF. CDR3 DNA sequence: TGCGCCAGCAGCCAGACATTGACCACTGAAGCTTTCTTT.

The chain uses TRBV5-6 and TRBJ1-1, with 7 bases aligning to TRBD1. The CDR3 totals 15 residues. CDR1 is SGHDT, CDR2 YYEEEE, per germline. V lost 4 bases, J lost 4 bases, and 10 bases stayed unmatched. The CDR3 nucleotides are TGTGCCAGCAGCGGGTGGACAGGTTGGGGCACTGAAGCTTTCTTT. Translation gives CASSGWTGWGTEAFF.

This clone was counted only a few times. This sequence joins TRBV5-1 and TRBJ2-3; the D is unclear. This CDR3 comprises 16 residues. The germline CDR1 and CDR2 sequences are SGHRS and YFSETQ. The V end lost 0 bases, the J end lost 4 bases, and 15 bases lay between the germline ends. The CDR3 region is CASSLGAASRPDTQYF. CDR3 in DNA: TGCGCCAGCAGCTTGGGGGCCGCCTCCCGACCAGATACGCAGTATTTT. The full variable domain, with the rest looked up from reference TRBV5-1 and TRBJ2-3, is KAGVTQTPRYLIKTRGQQVTLSCSPISGHRSVSWYQQTPGQGLQFLFEYFSETQRNKGNFPGRFSGRQFSNSRSEMNVSTLELGDSALYLCASSLGAASRPDTQYFGPGTRLTVL.

This rearrangement joins TRBV15 to TRBJ2-6; TRBD2 might be the D (5 bases). V was clipped by 3 bases and J by 1 base, with 16 bases between them. Germline CDR1 LNHNV, CDR2 YYDKDF (reference sequence). This CDR3 has 18 amino acids. CDR3 DNA sequence: TGTGCCACCAGCAGCCGGACCGGGGTAGGGTCTGGGGCCAACGTCCTGACTTTC. This sequence encodes CATSSRTGVGSGANVLTF.

The rearrangement uses TRBV6-5 and TRBJ1-5; 7 bases agree with TRBD1. CDR1 MNHEY and CDR2 SVGAGI come from the germline V gene. The CDR3 totals 13 residues. The V and J ends lost 5 bases and 4 bases, in that order; junction bases with no gene match: 2. CDR3 DNA sequence: TGTGCCAGCAGTCCCAGGGGGAATCAGCCCCAGCATTTT. As protein: CASSPRGNQPQHF.

The chain carries TRBV7-3 and TRBJ2-1; 7 nucleotides match TRBD2. V dropped 4 bases and J dropped 0; count of bases not matched to a gene: 3. Looked up from germline, CDR1 is SGHTA and CDR2 is FQGTGA. The CDR3 is 15 residues long. The CDR3 DNA reads as TGTGCCAGCAGCTCCCTAGCGGCCTCCTACAATGAGCAGTTCTTC. This encodes CASSSLAASYNEQFF.

The chain combines TRBV10-3 with TRBJ2-3; tentative D call: TRBD2 (5 bases). The CDR3 covers 16 residues. Trimming pared 4 bases from V and 5 bases from J, leaving 19 bases between. Germline V gene data show CDR1 as ENHRY and CDR2 as SYGVKD. The CDR3 is CAISAGSRAVGDTQYF. The CDR3 DNA reads as TGTGCCATCAGTGCGGGGTCGCGGGCCGTAGGAGATACGCAGTATTTT.

A few counts support this clone. The chain has TRBV29-1 and TRBJ2-1; tentative D call: TRBD1 (5 bases). V was clipped by 1 base and J by 2 bases, with 12 bases between them. The germline V gene has CDR1 SQVTM and CDR2 ANQGSEA. This CDR3 spans 15 amino acids. In DNA, the CDR3 is TGCAGCGTTGAAGGGGGTCAGGGCACCTACAATGAGCAGTTCTTC. Translation: CSVEGGQGTYNEQFF.

CDR3 loop: CASSTGGGGYTF. In DNA form, the CDR3 reads TGTGCCAGCAGCACGGGGGGGGGCGGCTACACCTTC. The genes are TRBV6-5 and TRBJ1-2; the D gene is possibly TRBD1 (6 bases). The V gene's germline CDR1 is MNHEY and CDR2 SVGAGI. Trimming shortened V by 6 bases and J by 8 bases, and 13 bases separated the two germline ends. The CDR3 totals 12 residues.

V is TRBV6-5 and J is TRBJ2-5, with 11 nucleotides matching TRBD1. Germline V lookup: CDR1 MNHEY, CDR2 SVGAGI. With 2 bases clipped from V and 5 bases from J, the junction kept 1 base outside the gene matches. The CDR3 totals 14 residues. CDR3 region: CASSYRTGGETQYF. The CDR3 region has the DNA TGTGCCAGCAGTTACAGGACAGGGGGCGAGACCCAGTACTTC.

The chain couples TRBV15 to TRBJ2-3, with 7 bases aligning to TRBD1. The CDR3 runs 14 residues. The V segment lost 0 bases and the J segment 6 bases; nucleotides outside the gene matches: 3. The germline gives CDR1 LNHNV, CDR2 YYDKDF (reference sequence). The CDR3 is CATSREGTVDTQYF. CDR3 nucleotide sequence: TGTGCCACCAGCAGAGAAGGGACAGTGGATACGCAGTATTTT.

The chain links TRBV2 to TRBJ1-6; TRBD1 matches 9 bases. The CDR3 runs 16 residues. V dropped 0 bases and J dropped 9; count of bases not matched to a gene: 6. Germline V gene data show CDR1 as SNHLY and CDR2 as FYNNEI. In nucleotides, the CDR3 is TGTGCCAGCAGTGAAGCGGGACAGGGACATGGTTCACCCCTCCACTTT. Its translation is CASSEAGQGHGSPLHF. Full variable domain (rest looked up from reference TRBV2 and TRBJ1-6): EPEVTQTPSHQVTQMGQEVILRCVPISNHLYFYWYRQILGQKVEFLVSFYNNEISEKSEIFDDQFSVERPDGSNFTLKIRSTKLEDSAMYFCASSEAGQGHGSPLHFGNGTRLTVT.

A few counts support this clone. The CDR3 spells CASSGDRGAVTGELFF. Here the CDR3 DNA reads TGTGCCAGCAGCGGGGACAGGGGAGCGGTCACCGGGGAGCTGTTTTTT. V is TRBV5-4 and J is TRBJ2-2, with TRBD1 matching over 10 bases. The CDR3 length is 16 residues. Germline lookup yields CDR1 SGHNT and CDR2 YYREEE (reference sequence). V gave up 4 bases and J gave up 4 bases; unmatched junction bases: 7. Supplemented by reference TRBV5-4 and TRBJ2-2, the full variable domain reads ETGVTQSPTHLIKTRGQQVTLRCSSQSGHNTVSWYQQALGQGPQFIFQYYREEENGRGNFPPRFSGLQFPNYSSELNVNALELDDSALYLCASSGDRGAVTGELFFGEGSRLTVL.

This clone has more than one count but fewer than ten. The V gene is TRBV5-1, the J gene TRBJ2-2, with a weak D call TRBD2 (5 bases). CDR1 is SGHRS, CDR2 YFSETQ, per germline. The CDR3 runs to 14 residues. Deletions cut 6 bases from V and 7 bases from J, with 16 bases between. CDR3 residues: CASTTSSLVGELFF. CDR3 bases: TGCGCCAGCACCACTTCTAGCTTAGTCGGGGAGCTGTTTTTT. The full variable domain, completed using reference TRBV5-1 and TRBJ2-2, is KAGVTQTPRYLIKTRGQQVTLSCSPISGHRSVSWYQQTPGQGLQFLFEYFSETQRNKGNFPGRFSGRQFSNSRSEMNVSTLELGDSALYLCASTTSSLVGELFFGEGSRLTVL.